These 8 T cell receptor beta chains were all obtained from the same sample, sequenced in a study of Ad26.COV2.S vaccination and SARS-CoV-2 variants. Treatment specified: approximately 18 received Ad26.COV2.S at low or high dose, single or two shots; 5 received placebo; per-sample allocation not given. Material that was analyzed had been drawn on day 63 after the first vaccine or placebo injection. Generated by immunoSEQ multiplex PCR, the TCRdb table keeps only in-frame clones and is missing some. The table includes 430,000 or so clones, around 90% detected once. This specimen consisted of peripheral blood, obtained in a trial of Ad26.COV2.S vaccine versus placebo. These receptors all stem from a person between 18 and 65 years old who received the Ad26.COV2.S COVID-19 vaccine or a placebo.

The V gene is TRBV27, the J gene TRBJ2-1, with D possibly being TRBD1 (6 bases). Trimming stripped 6 bases from V and 4 bases from J, with 19 bases between. CDR3 length equals 16 residues. The germline CDR1 and CDR2 sequences are MNHEY and SMNVEV (reference sequence). For the CDR3, the DNA is TGTGCCAGCAGCCAGACAACAGGGTTAACTTACAATGAGCAGTTCTTC. Its protein product is CASSQTTGLTYNEQFF.

J is TRBJ2-7 and V is TRBV9, with TRBD2 matching over 7 bases. This CDR3 is built from 15 residues. V was pared by 0 bases and J by 2 bases, with 5 bases of the junction left unmatched. Germline loops: CDR1 SGDLS, CDR2 YYNGEE. As DNA, the CDR3 is TGTGCCAGCAGCGTAGGGGGCGGGGGACCCTACGAGCAGTACTTC. Protein sequence: CASSVGGGGPYEQYF. Full variable domain (missing parts from reference TRBV9 and TRBJ2-7): DSGVTQTPKHLITATGQRVTLRCSPRSGDLSVYWYQQSLDQGLQFLIQYYNGEERAKGNILERFSAQQFPDLHSELNLSSLELGDSALYFCASSVGGGGPYEQYFGPGTRLTVT.

The rearrangement uses TRBV30 and TRBJ1-1; no reliable D call. The CDR3 covers 10 residues. Germline V gene sequence: CDR1 GTSNPN, CDR2 SVGIG (reference sequence). Trimming took 0 bases from V and 7 from J, leaving 3 bases between them. DNA of the CDR3: TGTGCCTGGAGTGTGGGTGAAGCTTTCTTT. Amino acid sequence: CAWSVGEAFF. Full variable domain (rest looked up from reference TRBV30 and TRBJ1-1): SQTIHQWPATLVQPVGSPLSLECTVEGTSNPNLYWYRQAAGRGLQLLFYSVGIGQISSEVPQNLSASRPQDRQFILSSKKLLLSDSGFYLCAWSVGEAFFGQGTRLTVV.

V is TRBV6-4 and J is TRBJ2-2; the D gene could be TRBD1 or TRBD2 (5 bases each). Germline V lookup: CDR1 MRHNA, CDR2 SNTAGT. V lost 3 bases and J 7 bases, leaving 18 bases between the germline ends. The CDR3 extends over 16 amino acids. As DNA, the CDR3 is TGTGCCAGCAGTGAGTCTGCAGGGAGATCGGGCGGGGAGCTGTTTTTT. This gives the protein CASSESAGRSGGELFF.

This clone appeared a few times. The chain joins TRBV7-6 to TRBJ1-1; no firm D call. Trimming shortened V by 1 base and J by 0 bases, and 9 bases separated the two germline ends. Per the germline V gene, CDR1 is SGHVS and CDR2 is FNYEAQ. The CDR3 contains 15 residues. This CDR3 is CASSLEARLNTEAFF. The CDR3, as DNA: TGTGCCAGCAGCTTAGAGGCCAGACTGAACACTGAAGCTTTCTTT.

The chain combines TRBV27 with TRBJ2-1, with TRBD2 matching over 13 bases. Germline CDR1 and CDR2: MNHEY and SMNVEV (reference sequence). The CDR3 consists of 16 residues. The V gene end was trimmed by 2 bases and the J gene end by 4 bases; junction bases not matched to a gene: 2. The CDR3: CASSLQLAGGYNEQFF. The CDR3 DNA is TGTGCCAGCAGTTTACAACTAGCGGGAGGGTACAATGAGCAGTTCTTC.

The J gene is TRBJ1-1, the V gene TRBV12-3 or TRBV12-4, with a tentative D call TRBD1 (5 bases). V was pared by 3 bases and J by 10 bases, with 9 bases between. The CDR3 consists of 11 residues. CDR3: CASSFRVGAFF. The CDR3 DNA is TGTGCCAGCAGTTTCAGGGTGGGAGCTTTCTTT.

This chain connects TRBV27 to TRBJ1-1; 7 bases are shared with TRBD1. CDR3 size: 15 residues. V was pared by 7 bases and J by 5 bases, with 13 bases of the junction left unmatched. In germline, CDR1 is MNHEY, CDR2 SMNVEV (reference sequence). CDR3 in DNA: TGTGCCAGCATATTTTCGAGGGGGCGCGTGACTGAAGCTTTCTTT. Encoded protein: CASIFSRGRVTEAFF.